This entry concerns a single TCR beta chain. The data are from a study of blood T cell repertoires in COVID-19. The wider study: The United States, Italy and Spain supplied acute and convalescent COVID-19 samples. Nucleic acid was either cDNA or gDNA, and it came from T cells, B-cell-depleted T cells, or PBMCs.

Libraries were prepared by immunoSEQ multiplex PCR; TCRdb keeps only in-frame clonotypes and omits some of them. The sample has 110,000 or so clones, about 86% seen once. This CDR3 has 16 amino acids. Trimming took 0 bases from V and 0 from J, leaving 10 bases between them. Germline CDR1 reads SEHNR; CDR2 reads FQNEAQ (reference sequence). The receptor comes from a man older than 75 with acute or convalescent COVID-19. The chain carries TRBV7-9 and TRBJ2-3; D gene unclear. The sequenced sample consisted of peripheral blood. CDR3 residues: CASSLASATSTDTQYF. For the CDR3, the DNA is TGTGCCAGCAGCTTAGCGAGCGCAACTAGCACAGATACGCAGTATTTT.